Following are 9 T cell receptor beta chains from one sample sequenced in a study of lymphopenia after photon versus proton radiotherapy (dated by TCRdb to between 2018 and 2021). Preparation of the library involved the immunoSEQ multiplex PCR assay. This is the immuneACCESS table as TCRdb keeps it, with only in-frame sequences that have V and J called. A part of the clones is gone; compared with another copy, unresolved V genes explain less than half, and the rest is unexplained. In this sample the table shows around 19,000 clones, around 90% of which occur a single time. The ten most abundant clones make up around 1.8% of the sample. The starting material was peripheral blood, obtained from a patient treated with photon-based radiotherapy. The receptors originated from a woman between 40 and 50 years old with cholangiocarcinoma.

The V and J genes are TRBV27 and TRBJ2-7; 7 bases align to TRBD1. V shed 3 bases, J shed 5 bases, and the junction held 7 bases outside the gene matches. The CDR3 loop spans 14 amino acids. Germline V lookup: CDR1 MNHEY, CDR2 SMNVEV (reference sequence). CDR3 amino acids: CASSFSGTVDEQYF. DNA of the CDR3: TGTGCCAGCAGTTTCTCCGGGACAGTCGACGAGCAGTACTTC.

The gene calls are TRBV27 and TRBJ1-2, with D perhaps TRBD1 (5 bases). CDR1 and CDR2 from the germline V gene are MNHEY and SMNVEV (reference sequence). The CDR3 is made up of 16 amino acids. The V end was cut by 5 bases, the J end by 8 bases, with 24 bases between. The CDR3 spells CASSKLSGGAIKGYTF. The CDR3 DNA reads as TGTGCCAGCAGTAAACTTTCCGGCGGGGCTATAAAGGGCTACACCTTC.

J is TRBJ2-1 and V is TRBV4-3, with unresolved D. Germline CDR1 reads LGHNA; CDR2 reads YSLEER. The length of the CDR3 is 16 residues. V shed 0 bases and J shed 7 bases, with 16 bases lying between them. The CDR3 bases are TGCGCCAGCAGCCAAGATACAGTCCTCCGTAGTAATGAGCAGTTCTTC. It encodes CASSQDTVLRSNEQFF.

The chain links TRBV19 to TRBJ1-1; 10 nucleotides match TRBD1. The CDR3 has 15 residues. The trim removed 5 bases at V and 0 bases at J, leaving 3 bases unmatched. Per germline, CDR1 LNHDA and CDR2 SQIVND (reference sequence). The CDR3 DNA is TGTGCCAGTAGTCCCGACAGGGGGCTGAACACTGAAGCTTTCTTT. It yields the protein CASSPDRGLNTEAFF.

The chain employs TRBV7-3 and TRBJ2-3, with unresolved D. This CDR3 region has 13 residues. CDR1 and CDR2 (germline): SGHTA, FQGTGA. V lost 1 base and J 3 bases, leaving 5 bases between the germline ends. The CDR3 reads CASSLSPTDTQYF. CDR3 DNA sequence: TGTGCCAGCAGCTTAAGCCCGACAGATACGCAGTATTTT.

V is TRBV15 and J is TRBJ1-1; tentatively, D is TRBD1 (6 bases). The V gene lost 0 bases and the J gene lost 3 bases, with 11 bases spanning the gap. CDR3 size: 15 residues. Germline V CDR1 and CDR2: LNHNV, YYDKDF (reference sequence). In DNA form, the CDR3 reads TGTGCCACCAGCAGAGATCGGGGGGCGCACACTGAAGCTTTCTTT. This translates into CATSRDRGAHTEAFF.

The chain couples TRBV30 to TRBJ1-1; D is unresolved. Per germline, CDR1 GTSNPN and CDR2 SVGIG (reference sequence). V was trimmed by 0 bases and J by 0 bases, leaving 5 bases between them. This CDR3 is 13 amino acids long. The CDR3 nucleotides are TGTGCCTGGAGTGTAGGAATGAACACTGAAGCTTTCTTT. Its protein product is CAWSVGMNTEAFF.

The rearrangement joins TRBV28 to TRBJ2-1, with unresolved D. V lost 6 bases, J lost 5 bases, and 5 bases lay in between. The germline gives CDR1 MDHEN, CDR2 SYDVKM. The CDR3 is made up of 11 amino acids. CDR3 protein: CASRTNNEQFF. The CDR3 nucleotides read TGTGCCAGCAGGACGAACAATGAGCAGTTCTTC.

The CDR3 DNA reads as TGTGCCAGCAGGGTTCTAGCGGGAGCCAGGGATACGCAGTATTTT. It translates to CASRVLAGARDTQYF. The chain joins TRBV6-5 to TRBJ2-3; the match to TRBD2 covers 10 bases. Germline V CDR1 and CDR2: MNHEY, SVGAGI. The CDR3 is 15 residues long. The V and J ends lost 6 bases and 6 bases, in that order; junction bases with no gene match: 9.